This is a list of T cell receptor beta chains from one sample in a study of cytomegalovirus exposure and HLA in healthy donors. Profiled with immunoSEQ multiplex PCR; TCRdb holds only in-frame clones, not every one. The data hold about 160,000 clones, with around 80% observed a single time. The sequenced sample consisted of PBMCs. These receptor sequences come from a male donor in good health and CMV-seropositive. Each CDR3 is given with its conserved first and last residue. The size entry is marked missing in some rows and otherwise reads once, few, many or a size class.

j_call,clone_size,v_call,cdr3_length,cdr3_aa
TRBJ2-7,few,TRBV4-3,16,CASSQDVAGAIYEQYF
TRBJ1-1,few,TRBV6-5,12,CASSLDRAEAFF
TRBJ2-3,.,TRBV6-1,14,CASSPGWTGDTQYF
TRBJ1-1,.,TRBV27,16,CASSPGRQGRDTEAFF
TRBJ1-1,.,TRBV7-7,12,CASSLSGNEAFF
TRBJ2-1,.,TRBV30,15,CAWALLAGEADEQFF
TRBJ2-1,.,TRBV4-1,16,CASSLTGTRSYNEQFF
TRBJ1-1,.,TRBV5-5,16,CASSLETGIRSTEAFF
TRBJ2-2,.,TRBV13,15,CASSLGPMDTGELFF
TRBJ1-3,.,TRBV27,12,CAHRVSGNTIYF
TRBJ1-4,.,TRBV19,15,CASKVGFATNEKLFF
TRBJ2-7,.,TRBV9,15,CASSVGAGSISEQYF
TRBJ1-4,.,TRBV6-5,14,CASSYGQPNEKLFF
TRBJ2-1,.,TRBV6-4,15,CASSELAGGNDEQFF
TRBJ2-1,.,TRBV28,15,CASSLSPGAGREQFF
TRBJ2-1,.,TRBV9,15,CASSVGGNSYNEQFF
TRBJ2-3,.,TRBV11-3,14,CASSFPGATDTQYF
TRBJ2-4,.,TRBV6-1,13,CASRGLAKNIQYF